The clone carrying this T cell receptor beta chain was counted a single time. This CDR3 has 16 amino acids. Looked up from germline, CDR1 is SGHRS and CDR2 is YFSETQ. Losses at the gene ends were 0 bases for V and 4 bases for J; bases not matched to a gene: 8. The data were taken from a study of blood T cell repertoires in COVID-19. Turning to the study itself: Sites across the United States, Italy and Spain contributed samples from acute and convalescent COVID-19. Sources were T cells, B-cell-depleted T cells, or PBMCs; the material itself was cDNA or gDNA.

Original processing notes: Estimates of nucleated cell counts were drawn from the amplification of reference gene primers. The repertoire was sequenced with immunoSEQ multiplex PCR; TCRdb's copy has only in-frame clones and lacks some. The D gene and trimming were derived from the DNA, and the V and J assignments and clone size from that table. The sample includes approximately 65,000 clones, 90% of them seen just once. This rearrangement joins TRBV5-1 to TRBJ1-2; TRBD1 aligns across 8 bases. This receptor was identified in a woman aged 18-35 years with acute or convalescent COVID-19. The sequenced sample consisted of peripheral blood. Here the CDR3 DNA reads TGCGCCAGCAGCTTGGGAGGGCAGGGGGCAATCTATGGCTACACCTTC. This translates into CASSLGGQGAIYGYTF.